A selection of T cell receptor beta chains follows, all from one sample in a study of T cell changes during pregnancy in multiple sclerosis. TCRdb's table, derived via immunoSEQ multiplex PCR, lists solely in-frame clones and lacks some. The sample consists of over 65,000 clones, roughly nine tenths of them appearing once. The sequencing here drew on peripheral blood, taken in the first trimester of pregnancy. The receptors derive from a female donor with multiple sclerosis, enrolled in a pregnancy study. Both conserved end residues are part of each CDR3. D genes are given only for firm matches. Only some rows state a clone size, as once, few, many or a class for expanded clones.

v_call: TRBV7-6; clone_size: NA; j_call: TRBJ2-1; d_call: TRBD1; cdr3_aa: CASSFWTGGNNEQFF; cdr3_nt: TGTGCCAGCAGCTTCTGGACAGGGGGTAATAATGAGCAGTTCTTC
v_call: TRBV5-1; clone_size: NA; j_call: TRBJ1-2; d_call: TRBD1; cdr3_aa: CASSFERTGNGYTF; cdr3_nt: TGCGCCAGCAGCTTCGAGAGGACAGGAAATGGCTACACCTTC
v_call: TRBV7-9; clone_size: NA; j_call: TRBJ1-2; d_call: TRBD1; cdr3_aa: CASSPTPGTGVYGYTF; cdr3_nt: TGTGCCAGCAGCCCAACCCCCGGGACAGGGGTCTACGGCTACACCTTC
v_call: TRBV11-3; clone_size: NA; j_call: TRBJ2-5; d_call: TRBD1; cdr3_aa: CASSPQGTPQETQYF; cdr3_nt: TGTGCCAGCAGCCCACAGGGGACCCCCCAAGAGACCCAGTACTTC
v_call: TRBV6-1; clone_size: NA; j_call: TRBJ1-4; d_call: NA; cdr3_aa: CATNTGLLSEKLFF; cdr3_nt: TGTGCCACCAACACAGGCCTTTTAAGTGAAAAACTGTTTTTT
v_call: TRBV2; clone_size: NA; j_call: TRBJ2-7; d_call: TRBD1; cdr3_aa: CASSDLRQGRPYEQYF; cdr3_nt: TGTGCCAGCAGTGACCTTAGACAGGGACGTCCCTACGAGCAGTACTTC
v_call: TRBV19; clone_size: NA; j_call: TRBJ2-1; d_call: NA; cdr3_aa: CASSKGGPSGSYNEQFF; cdr3_nt: TGTGCCAGTAGTAAGGGGGGCCCTAGCGGCTCCTACAATGAGCAGTTCTTC
v_call: TRBV23-1; clone_size: NA; j_call: TRBJ2-7; d_call: NA; cdr3_aa: CASSQSKGGTAASYEQYF; cdr3_nt: TGCGCCAGCAGTCAATCGAAAGGGGGGACAGCAGCATCCTACGAGCAGTACTTC
v_call: TRBV4-1; clone_size: NA; j_call: TRBJ2-3; d_call: NA; cdr3_aa: CASSRLPAGLEDTQYF; cdr3_nt: TGCGCCAGCAGCCGCCTGCCTGCGGGGTTGGAAGATACGCAGTATTTT
v_call: TRBV5-1; clone_size: NA; j_call: TRBJ2-4; d_call: TRBD2; cdr3_aa: CASSLGGLAQNIQYF; cdr3_nt: TGCGCCAGCAGCTTGGGTGGACTAGCCCAAAACATTCAGTACTTC
v_call: TRBV10-3; clone_size: NA; j_call: TRBJ1-1; d_call: NA; cdr3_aa: CAISDRGHSNTEAFF; cdr3_nt: TGTGCCATCAGTGACAGGGGACATTCGAACACTGAAGCTTTCTTT
v_call: TRBV6-1; clone_size: NA; j_call: TRBJ1-2; d_call: NA; cdr3_aa: CASRPDKIYGYTF; cdr3_nt: TGTGCCAGCAGGCCGGACAAGATCTATGGCTACACCTTC
v_call: TRBV4-1; clone_size: NA; j_call: TRBJ2-1; d_call: TRBD2; cdr3_aa: CASSQEGTSGAISEQFF; cdr3_nt: TGCGCCAGCAGCCAAGAGGGGACTAGCGGGGCAATCTCGGAACAGTTCTTC
v_call: TRBV4-2; clone_size: NA; j_call: TRBJ2-3; d_call: TRBD2; cdr3_aa: CASSQDNRRGLAGGSPSTDTQYF; cdr3_nt: TGTGCCAGCAGCCAAGATAATCGTAGGGGACTAGCGGGGGGGAGTCCTAGCACAGATACGCAGTATTTT
v_call: TRBV9; clone_size: NA; j_call: TRBJ2-7; d_call: NA; cdr3_aa: CASSGRGPEQYF; cdr3_nt: TGTGCCAGCAGCGGCCGAGGGCCCGAGCAGTACTTC
v_call: TRBV7-8; clone_size: NA; j_call: TRBJ2-5; d_call: TRBD1; cdr3_aa: CASSWGTGREETQYF; cdr3_nt: TGTGCCAGCAGCTGGGGGACAGGGAGGGAAGAGACCCAGTACTTC
v_call: TRBV30; clone_size: once; j_call: TRBJ2-7; d_call: NA; cdr3_aa: CAWSTNLKQYF; cdr3_nt: TGTGCCTGGAGTACTAATTTGAAGCAGTACTTC
v_call: TRBV4-1; clone_size: NA; j_call: TRBJ2-7; d_call: TRBD2; cdr3_aa: CASSRSGTNSYEQYF; cdr3_nt: TGCGCCAGCAGCCGTTCCGGGACTAACTCCTACGAGCAGTACTTC
v_call: TRBV5-6; clone_size: NA; j_call: TRBJ1-2; d_call: TRBD1; cdr3_aa: CASSLPGQGNYGYTF; cdr3_nt: TGTGCCAGCAGCTTACCGGGACAGGGAAACTATGGCTACACCTTC
v_call: TRBV28; clone_size: NA; j_call: TRBJ2-1; d_call: NA; cdr3_aa: CASSLRGSRDEQFF; cdr3_nt: TGTGCCAGCAGTTTACGTGGGAGTCGCGATGAGCAGTTCTTC
v_call: TRBV7-9; clone_size: NA; j_call: TRBJ2-3; d_call: TRBD2; cdr3_aa: CASSSGTTLDTDTQYF; cdr3_nt: TGTGCCAGCAGCTCCGGGACTACCCTTGACACAGATACGCAGTATTTT
v_call: TRBV5-1; clone_size: NA; j_call: TRBJ1-1; d_call: TRBD1; cdr3_aa: CASGQGGRNTEAFF; cdr3_nt: TGCGCCAGCGGACAGGGAGGACGGAACACTGAAGCTTTCTTT
v_call: TRBV6-6; clone_size: NA; j_call: TRBJ1-4; d_call: TRBD1; cdr3_aa: CASSMDRALRKLFF; cdr3_nt: TGTGCCAGCAGTATGGACAGGGCGTTGAGAAAACTGTTTTTT
v_call: TRBV9; clone_size: NA; j_call: TRBJ2-2; d_call: NA; cdr3_aa: CASSVGGAAGELFF; cdr3_nt: TGTGCCAGCAGCGTAGGTGGAGCAGCCGGGGAGCTGTTTTTT
v_call: TRBV28; clone_size: NA; j_call: TRBJ1-6; d_call: NA; cdr3_aa: CATRTANNSPLHF; cdr3_nt: TGTGCCACCCGGACAGCCAATAATTCACCCCTCCACTTT
v_call: TRBV28; clone_size: NA; j_call: TRBJ2-2; d_call: TRBD2; cdr3_aa: CASSPSGRIFAGELFF; cdr3_nt: TGTGCCAGCAGTCCCAGCGGGAGAATATTCGCCGGGGAGCTGTTTTTT
v_call: TRBV7-6; clone_size: once; j_call: TRBJ2-2; d_call: TRBD1; cdr3_aa: CASSSRQGSGELFF; cdr3_nt: TGTGCCAGCAGCTCCCGACAGGGTTCCGGGGAGCTGTTTTTT
v_call: TRBV28; clone_size: NA; j_call: TRBJ1-6; d_call: NA; cdr3_aa: CASSLGGDPYNSPLHF; cdr3_nt: TGTGCCAGCAGTTTGGGAGGGGACCCCTATAATTCACCCCTCCACTTT
v_call: TRBV11-2; clone_size: NA; j_call: TRBJ1-1; d_call: TRBD1; cdr3_aa: CASSLGAAQGGTEAFF; cdr3_nt: TGTGCCAGCAGCTTAGGGGCGGCGCAGGGGGGTACTGAAGCTTTCTTT
v_call: TRBV19; clone_size: NA; j_call: TRBJ1-4; d_call: NA; cdr3_aa: CASSERWTLGDKLFF; cdr3_nt: TGTGCCAGTAGTGAGCGTTGGACATTAGGCGACAAACTGTTTTTT
v_call: TRBV6-6; clone_size: NA; j_call: TRBJ1-1; d_call: NA; cdr3_aa: CASGRRDVDLALAFF; cdr3_nt: TGTGCCAGTGGACGGAGGGACGTGGATCTCGCATTAGCTTTCTTT
v_call: TRBV6-1; clone_size: NA; j_call: TRBJ1-6; d_call: NA; cdr3_aa: CASSEVRGSPLHF; cdr3_nt: TGTGCCAGCAGTGAAGTAAGGGGATCACCCCTCCACTTT
v_call: TRBV5-1; clone_size: NA; j_call: TRBJ2-2; d_call: TRBD2; cdr3_aa: CASSLAASGNGGELFF; cdr3_nt: TGCGCCAGCAGCTTGGCAGCGAGCGGGAACGGCGGGGAGCTGTTTTTT
v_call: TRBV11-1; clone_size: NA; j_call: TRBJ2-6; d_call: NA; cdr3_aa: CASSLAGSGANVLTF; cdr3_nt: TGTGCCAGCAGCTTAGCCGGCTCTGGGGCCAACGTCCTGACTTTC
v_call: TRBV23-1; clone_size: NA; j_call: TRBJ1-5; d_call: TRBD1; cdr3_aa: CASSHRRQGWAHNQPQHF; cdr3_nt: TGCGCCAGCAGTCATCGAAGACAGGGATGGGCACACAATCAGCCCCAGCATTTT
v_call: TRBV11-3; clone_size: NA; j_call: TRBJ2-7; d_call: TRBD2; cdr3_aa: CASRTSGINYEQYF; cdr3_nt: TGTGCCAGCAGAACTAGCGGGATCAACTACGAGCAGTACTTC
v_call: TRBV19; clone_size: NA; j_call: TRBJ1-5; d_call: TRBD1; cdr3_aa: CASSIGGQYGASNQPQHF; cdr3_nt: TGTGCCAGTAGTATAGGGGGACAGTACGGTGCGAGCAATCAGCCCCAGCATTTT
v_call: TRBV6-1; clone_size: few; j_call: TRBJ1-1; d_call: TRBD1; cdr3_aa: CASSWDRGTEAFF; cdr3_nt: TGTGCCAGCAGCTGGGACAGGGGCACTGAAGCTTTCTTT
v_call: TRBV18; clone_size: NA; j_call: TRBJ1-1; d_call: TRBD1; cdr3_aa: CASSPISGQGAEAFF; cdr3_nt: TGTGCCAGCTCACCAATCTCGGGACAGGGAGCTGAAGCTTTCTTT
v_call: TRBV10-3; clone_size: once; j_call: TRBJ2-7; d_call: NA; cdr3_aa: CAISATGVEQYF; cdr3_nt: TGTGCCATCAGTGCGACAGGCGTCGAGCAGTACTTC
v_call: TRBV5-1; clone_size: NA; j_call: TRBJ2-1; d_call: NA; cdr3_aa: CASSLAGRSSYNEQFF; cdr3_nt: TGCGCCAGCAGCTTGGCTGGGAGAAGCTCCTACAATGAGCAGTTCTTC
v_call: TRBV9; clone_size: NA; j_call: TRBJ2-3; d_call: TRBD2; cdr3_aa: CASSTRTSGRMADTQYF; cdr3_nt: TGTGCCAGCAGCACCAGGACTAGCGGGAGAATGGCAGATACGCAGTATTTT
v_call: TRBV2; clone_size: NA; j_call: TRBJ2-7; d_call: TRBD2; cdr3_aa: CASRLGTTNNYEQYF; cdr3_nt: TGTGCCAGCCGACTCGGGACTACCAATAACTACGAGCAGTACTTC
v_call: TRBV6-1; clone_size: NA; j_call: TRBJ2-7; d_call: NA; cdr3_aa: CASSESWGAPYEQYF; cdr3_nt: TGTGCCAGCAGTGAAAGCTGGGGCGCTCCCTACGAGCAGTACTTC
v_call: TRBV19; clone_size: NA; j_call: TRBJ1-4; d_call: TRBD1; cdr3_aa: CASSGTGGRGEKLFF; cdr3_nt: TGTGCCAGTAGCGGGACAGGGGGCCGGGGTGAAAAACTGTTTTTT
v_call: TRBV10-3; clone_size: NA; j_call: TRBJ1-1; d_call: NA; cdr3_aa: CAISDDRMNTEAFF; cdr3_nt: TGTGCCATCAGTGACGACAGGATGAACACTGAAGCTTTCTTT
v_call: TRBV6-5; clone_size: NA; j_call: TRBJ1-1; d_call: NA; cdr3_aa: CASSYQGEAFF; cdr3_nt: TGTGCCAGCAGTTACCAGGGTGAAGCTTTCTTT
v_call: TRBV25-1; clone_size: NA; j_call: TRBJ1-4; d_call: NA; cdr3_aa: CASTGEGYEKLFF; cdr3_nt: TGTGCCAGCACGGGGGAGGGTTACGAAAAACTGTTTTTT
v_call: TRBV28; clone_size: NA; j_call: TRBJ1-2; d_call: NA; cdr3_aa: CASSQSGQLSWGGGYTF; cdr3_nt: TGTGCCAGCAGCCAATCCGGACAGCTCTCGTGGGGGGGTGGCTACACCTTC
v_call: TRBV18; clone_size: NA; j_call: TRBJ2-3; d_call: NA; cdr3_aa: CASSPPGAGRSTDTQYF; cdr3_nt: TGTGCCAGCTCACCACCGGGGGCGGGCAGGAGCACAGATACGCAGTATTTT
v_call: TRBV27; clone_size: NA; j_call: TRBJ2-1; d_call: NA; cdr3_aa: CASTPLGGSYNEQFF; cdr3_nt: TGTGCCAGCACCCCTCTGGGGGGCTCCTACAATGAGCAGTTCTTC
v_call: TRBV2; clone_size: NA; j_call: TRBJ1-4; d_call: NA; cdr3_aa: CASRDTGTGGPKLFF; cdr3_nt: TGTGCCAGCAGAGACACCGGGACGGGGGGACCCAAACTGTTTTTT
v_call: TRBV6-5; clone_size: once; j_call: TRBJ1-1; d_call: NA; cdr3_aa: CASSYTPGTEAFF; cdr3_nt: TGTGCCAGCAGTTACACCCCGGGCACTGAAGCTTTCTTT
v_call: TRBV6-1; clone_size: NA; j_call: TRBJ1-2; d_call: TRBD1; cdr3_aa: CASSEPGQGDYGYTF; cdr3_nt: TGTGCCAGCAGTGAACCGGGACAGGGCGACTATGGCTACACCTTC